This T cell receptor beta chain was captured by sequencing in a study of T-cell memory formation after mild COVID-19. Germline loops: CDR1 DFQATT, CDR2 SNEGSKA (reference sequence). The CDR3 runs to 14 residues. The V end was cut by 3 bases, the J end by 4 bases, with 15 bases between. TCRdb re-derived calls from the 5' RACE reads in MiXCR, one entry per CDR3 protein. In the table there are about 350,000 distinct CDR3 sequences, approximately 15% of which are singletons. J is TRBJ2-5 and V is TRBV20-1; D tentatively reads TRBD1 or TRBD2 (5 bases each). Material for sequencing was PBMCs or a T cell subset sorted from them (not recorded which). The TCR comes from a man in his late teens or twenties who had mild COVID-19 (a few samples of this study predate the infection). Cell type and time point are not known. The CDR3 region is CSASGAFEGETQYF. CDR3 DNA: TGCAGTGCTAGTGGGGCCTTTGAGGGAGAGACCCAGTACTTC.